This T cell receptor beta chain came from a study of regulatory T cells in long-lasting Graves disease. Overall study findings and caveats: Graves' patients with persistent disease showed TCR diversity lower than patients newly diagnosed. Sample size, which was small, may have reduced accuracy.

The V gene lost 3 bases and the J gene lost 6 bases, with 17 bases spanning the gap. This CDR3 has 14 amino acids. The germline gives CDR1 GTSNPN, CDR2 SVGIG (reference sequence). This clonotype was picked up many times. Its antigen remains unknown. The time point is: newly diagnosed GD, antithyroid drugs for less than 3 months. RNA from PBMCs was the source of the TCR library. Patients came from an endocrinology department in Xi'an, China. To make TCR beta libraries, researchers used iRepertoire HTBI primers and Arm-PCR of CDR3 regions. TCRdb passed the multiplex PCR reads through MiXCR, listing each CDR3 protein once. The data show 300,000 to 450,000 distinct CDR3 sequences, about 16% seen once.

This sample comprised peripheral blood mononuclear cells (PBMCs), obtained at new diagnosis, from a patient treated with antithyroid drugs. The receptor was derived from a female donor with Graves disease. The chain employs TRBV30 and TRBJ1-2; D unclear. In nucleotides, the CDR3 is TGTGCCTGGAGCTGGGAAGGGCCCCGAGATGGCTACACCTTC. Translated: CAWSWEGPRDGYTF.